Each of the 25 T cell receptor beta chains below was sequenced from the same sample in a study of T-cell memory formation after mild COVID-19. MiXCR, applied by TCRdb to the 5' RACE reads, yields one record per CDR3 protein. The repertoire has fewer than 550,000 distinct CDR3 sequences, 20% of them found once; the top ten carry 8.4%. Sequences were obtained from PBMCs or a T cell subset sorted from them (not recorded which). These receptors were collected from an adult woman who had mild COVID-19 (a few samples of this study predate the infection). Cell type and time point are not known.

The genes are TRBV24-1 and TRBJ2-5; D is unclear. V was clipped by 2 bases and J by 1 base, with 13 bases between them. Germline loops: CDR1 KGHDR, CDR2 SFDVKD. The CDR3 runs 16 residues. The DNA of the CDR3 is TGTGCCACCAGTGATTCCCATGGGCAGGCCCAAGAGACCCAGTACTTC. Protein: CATSDSHGQAQETQYF.

The chain links TRBV25-1 to TRBJ1-3; 8 bases align to TRBD1. CDR3 length equals 15 residues. V gave up 7 bases and J gave up 0 bases; unmatched junction bases: 5. Germline lookup yields CDR1 MGHDK and CDR2 SYGVNS. CDR3: CASTRTGSSGNTIYF. CDR3 nucleotide sequence: TGTGCCAGCACTAGGACAGGGAGCTCTGGAAACACCATATATTTT. The full variable domain, its missing parts supplied by reference TRBV25-1 and TRBJ1-3, is EADIYQTPRYLVIGTGKKITLECSQTMGHDKMYWYQQDPGMELHLIHYSYGVNSTEKGDLSSESTVSRIRTEHFPLTLESARPSHTSQYLCASTRTGSSGNTIYFGEGSWLTVV.

The DNA for the CDR3 is TGCGCCAGCAGGGTCAGACAGGGCACTGAAGCTTTCTTT. Translated: CASRVRQGTEAFF. The chain carries TRBV4-1 and TRBJ1-1; 7 bases are a match to TRBD1. V gave up 6 bases and J gave up 4 bases; unmatched junction bases: 5. The CDR3 is 13 residues long. Germline lookup yields CDR1 MGHRA and CDR2 YSYEKL.

V gene TRBV15 combines with J gene TRBJ1-6; D is ambiguous. CDR1 and CDR2 (germline): LNHNV, YYDKDF (reference sequence). The CDR3 has 15 residues. V was cut by 0 bases and J by 6 bases, with 9 bases left in between. CDR3 region: CATSRDRTGNSPLHF. DNA of the CDR3: TGTGCCACCAGCAGAGATAGGACGGGTAATTCACCCCTCCACTTT.

This clonotype was found a few times. This chain uses TRBV5-1 with TRBJ1-3, with D perhaps matching TRBD1 (5 bases). This CDR3 spans 17 amino acids. In germline, CDR1 is SGHRS, CDR2 YFSETQ. Trimming cost V 3 bases and J 2 bases, with 18 bases left between them. The CDR3 DNA reads TGCGCCAGCAGCTCTGGGGACGTCGGAGGTACTGGAAACACCATATATTTT. Its protein product is CASSSGDVGGTGNTIYF.

The chain combines TRBV6-1 with TRBJ1-5; D possibly corresponds to TRBD1 (6 bases). This CDR3 is 16 amino acids long. V lost 8 bases, J lost 2 bases, and 19 bases lay in between. The germline gives CDR1 MNHNS, CDR2 SASEGT. The CDR3 here is CASVGLLGGGNQPQHF. The CDR3 coding sequence is TGTGCCAGCGTGGGTCTTTTGGGGGGCGGCAATCAGCCCCAGCATTTT.

The chain has TRBV7-2 and TRBJ2-7; D remains unclear. V was clipped by 3 bases and J by 0 bases, with 6 bases between them. Germline assignment: CDR1 SGHTA and CDR2 FQGNSA. This CDR3 contains 13 residues. The CDR3 DNA reads as TGTGCCAGCAGCTTCCCTAACTCCTACGAGCAGTACTTC. It codes for CASSFPNSYEQYF. Looking up the rest from reference TRBV7-2 and TRBJ2-7 gives the full variable domain: GAGVSQSPSNKVTEKGKDVELRCDPISGHTALYWYRQSLGQGLEFLIYFQGNSAPDKSGLPSDRFSAERTGGSVSTLTIQRTQQEDSAVYLCASSFPNSYEQYFGPGTRLTVT.

This clonotype has just a few counts. DNA for the CDR3: TGTGCCAGCTCTACAGGGGGGACTGGAAACACCATATATTTT. The encoded protein is CASSTGGTGNTIYF. V usage is TRBV18 and J usage is TRBJ1-3; TRBD1 agrees at 8 bases. The CDR3 contains 14 residues. Per the germline V gene, CDR1 is KGHSH and CDR2 is LQKENI. J gave up 2 bases and V 6 bases, and 3 bases lay outside the gene matches.

The rearrangement links TRBV19 to TRBJ2-5; 9 bases are shared with TRBD1. V shed 8 bases, J shed 4 bases, and the junction held 14 bases outside the gene matches. The CDR3 totals 16 residues. The V gene's germline CDR1 is LNHDA and CDR2 SQIVND (reference sequence). For the CDR3, the DNA is TGTGCCAGTCGAAGAAATCCGGGACAGGGTCGAGAGACCCAGTACTTC. Amino acids: CASRRNPGQGRETQYF.

The chain recombines TRBV25-1 with TRBJ2-3, with TRBD2 matching 7 bases. This CDR3 is 15 amino acids long. CDR1 MGHDK and CDR2 SYGVNS come from the germline V gene. J was trimmed by 3 bases and V by 5 bases; bases with no gene match: 8. The CDR3 reads CASSLGGSRTDTQYF. The CDR3 region has the DNA TGTGCCAGCAGTCTCGGCGGGAGCCGTACAGATACGCAGTATTTT.

There are a few counts of this clonotype. The CDR3 DNA sequence: TGTGCCAGCAGTTACTCGGCAGGGGGCCACGAGCAGTACTTC. This sequence encodes CASSYSAGGHEQYF. The rearrangement links TRBV6-5 to TRBJ2-7; 8 bases fit TRBD1. Looked up from germline, CDR1 is MNHEY and CDR2 is SVGAGI. V shed 0 bases, J shed 5 bases, and the junction held 3 bases outside the gene matches. The CDR3 length is 14 residues.

The V gene is TRBV25-1, the J gene TRBJ2-7; 8 bases line up with TRBD1. From germline, CDR1 is MGHDK and CDR2 SYGVNS. The J segment lost 5 bases and the V segment lost 4 bases, leaving 10 bases of the junction unmatched. The CDR3 contains 15 residues. The CDR3 is CASSADRGRGDEQYF. CDR3 sequence (DNA): TGTGCCAGCAGTGCAGACAGGGGAAGGGGTGACGAGCAGTACTTC.

This clonotype showed up just a few times. This rearrangement joins TRBV28 to TRBJ1-5; D might be TRBD1 (6 bases). V lost 5 bases, J lost 2 bases, and 16 bases lay in between. CDR3 length equals 16 residues. CDR1 and CDR2 (germline): MDHEN, SYDVKM. The CDR3 coding sequence is TGTGCCAGCAGTGATACAGGGACGTTCGGCAATCAGCCCCAGCATTTT. It codes for CASSDTGTFGNQPQHF.

This clonotype came up many times. The genes are TRBV24-1 and TRBJ1-5; possible D gene TRBD1, 6 bases. V was clipped by 9 bases and J by 3 bases, with 11 bases between them. Germline V gene sequence: CDR1 KGHDR, CDR2 SFDVKD. The CDR3 runs to 13 residues. The CDR3 here is CATSDSLNQPQHF. The CDR3 region has the DNA TGTGCCACCTCGGACAGCCTCAATCAGCCCCAGCATTTT.

This clonotype was observed a single time. This chain joins TRBV18 and TRBJ2-1, with TRBD2 matching over 9 bases. This CDR3 region has 18 residues. Trimming at V came to 3 bases and at J to 3 bases, leaving 12 bases not matched to a gene. Germline CDR1 and CDR2: KGHSH and LQKENI. This chain's CDR3 is CASSPGLASKTFYNEQFF. Here the CDR3 DNA reads TGTGCCAGCTCACCGGGACTAGCCTCCAAAACGTTCTACAATGAGCAGTTCTTC.

This clonotype came up a few times. The chain links TRBV18 to TRBJ2-3, with TRBD2 matching over 10 bases. V gave up 4 bases and J gave up 0 bases; unmatched junction bases: 10. The CDR3 sequence is 18 residues long. CDR1 is KGHSH, CDR2 LQKENI, per germline. For the CDR3, the DNA is TGTGCCAGCTCACTACTCAAAACTAGCGGGACAAGCACAGATACGCAGTATTTT. Translating gives CASSLLKTSGTSTDTQYF.

This clonotype was found a few times. The chain combines TRBV20-1 with TRBJ2-1; D possibly corresponds to TRBD2 (6 bases). CDR1 DFQATT and CDR2 SNEGSKA come from the germline V gene (reference sequence). The CDR3 sequence is 13 residues long. V was trimmed by 6 bases and J by 7 bases, leaving 16 bases between them. CDR3 protein: CSAGLYYKNEQFF. DNA of the CDR3: TGCAGTGCCGGACTATACTACAAGAATGAGCAGTTCTTC.

This clonotype was counted between two and nine times. The gene calls are TRBV4-1 and TRBJ2-5, with 9 bases fitting TRBD2. V lost 4 bases, J lost 9 bases, and 18 bases stayed unmatched. The CDR3 totals 17 residues. CDR1 MGHRA and CDR2 YSYEKL come from the germline V gene. The CDR3 here is CASSLPGERGATSSQYF. Written as DNA, the CDR3 is TGCGCCAGCAGCCTCCCAGGGGAGCGGGGGGCAACAAGTTCCCAGTACTTC.

This clonotype was found a few times. The V gene is TRBV6-1, the J gene TRBJ1-2; D possibly corresponds to TRBD1 (6 bases). CDR1 MNHNS and CDR2 SASEGT come from the germline V gene. This CDR3 is 15 amino acids long. V shed 3 bases and J shed 5 bases, with 16 bases lying between them. Written as DNA, the CDR3 is TGTGCCAGCAGTGATGGTCCCGGACAGAAATATGGCTACACCTTC. It translates to CASSDGPGQKYGYTF.

This clonotype was picked up a small number of times. This chain links TRBV7-6 with TRBJ2-7; TRBD1 matches at 7 bases. Per the germline V gene, CDR1 is SGHVS and CDR2 is FNYEAQ. The CDR3 sequence is 13 residues long. V dropped 0 bases and J dropped 5; count of bases not matched to a gene: 1. The CDR3 DNA sequence: TGTGCCAGCAGCTTAGCTACAGGGGACGAGCAGTACTTC. Encoded protein: CASSLATGDEQYF.

The V call is TRBV5-1, the J call TRBJ1-2, with D possibly TRBD1 on 5 matching bases. Trimming left V 1 base short and J 3 bases short, with 13 bases between. CDR3 length: 15 residues. Germline-derived CDR1 and CDR2 are SGHRS and YFSETQ. The DNA for the CDR3 is TGCGCCAGCAGCTTGATAAGCGCGGGACACTATGGCTACACCTTC. Amino acids: CASSLISAGHYGYTF.

V gene TRBV7-9 combines with J gene TRBJ2-5; D may correspond to TRBD1 or TRBD2 (5 bases each). Looked up from germline, CDR1 is SEHNR and CDR2 is FQNEAQ (reference sequence). The CDR3 consists of 12 residues. V lost 6 bases and J lost 5, with 10 bases in between. The CDR3 reads CASRPGTETQYF. CDR3 DNA: TGTGCCAGCAGACCAGGGACGGAGACCCAGTACTTC.

This chain uses TRBV5-1 with TRBJ1-3; D unclear. CDR1 SGHRS and CDR2 YFSETQ come from the germline V gene. The CDR3 is made up of 13 amino acids. V was shortened by 0 bases and J by 4 bases, with 5 bases between the two germline ends. The CDR3 reads CASSLATGNTIYF. The CDR3 DNA reads as TGCGCCAGCAGCTTGGCTACGGGAAACACCATATATTTT.

This clonotype was found a few times. The chain combines TRBV29-1 with TRBJ2-7; D is unclear. CDR3 length: 10 residues. V lost 6 bases to trimming and J lost 5 bases, with 8 bases between them. Germline lookup yields CDR1 SQVTM and CDR2 ANQGSEA. The CDR3 reads CSVQFDEQYF. The CDR3 DNA is TGCAGCGTCCAGTTCGACGAGCAGTACTTC.

V is TRBV29-1 and J is TRBJ2-7, with TRBD1 matching 8 bases. This CDR3 has 14 amino acids. V trimming: 4 bases; J trimming: 2 bases; junction bases outside the gene matches: 7. Germline-derived CDR1 and CDR2 are SQVTM and ANQGSEA. CDR3 coding DNA: TGCAGCGTTGTGAGTCCGGACAGGGCCTACGAGCAGTACTTC. It specifies CSVVSPDRAYEQYF.